The 11 T cell receptor beta chains given below trace back to one sample, sequenced in a study of T cell responses to AZD1222 COVID-19 vaccine. Sequenced by immunoSEQ multiplex PCR; TCRdb stores in-frame clones only, minus some. Altogether 140,000 or so clones are present, roughly nine tenths being singletons, with the ten largest covering roughly 1.7%. Source: peripheral blood, taken 28 days after the second AZD1222 dose. Receptors originate from an adult who received the AZD1222 COVID-19 vaccine.

This clone was observed a single time. This chain connects TRBV18 to TRBJ2-7, with D tentatively TRBD1 or TRBD2 (5 bases each). Germline values: CDR1 KGHSH, CDR2 LQKENI. Deletions cut 8 bases from V and 2 bases from J, with 13 bases between. The CDR3 extends over 13 amino acids. The CDR3 DNA sequence: TGTGCCAGCCTTCCGGGGCTAGCCTACGAGCAGTACTTC. Residues: CASLPGLAYEQYF.

The V and J genes are TRBV4-3 and TRBJ1-1; TRBD1 matches 9 bases. The length of the CDR3 is 14 residues. The trim removed 3 bases at V and 5 bases at J, leaving 4 bases unmatched. In germline, CDR1 is LGHNA, CDR2 YSLEER. Here the CDR3 DNA reads TGCGCCAGCAGCCAGGACAGGGGAATGACTGAAGCTTTCTTT. Its protein is CASSQDRGMTEAFF.

This chain links TRBV5-1 with TRBJ2-1; no firm D call. V dropped 1 base and J dropped 0 bases, with 8 bases sitting between them. The germline gives CDR1 SGHRS, CDR2 YFSETQ. The length of the CDR3 is 15 residues. CDR3 nucleotide sequence: TGCGCCAGCAGCTTGACGGTAAGCTCCTACAATGAGCAGTTCTTC. Translating it yields CASSLTVSSYNEQFF.

The chain joins TRBV7-2 to TRBJ2-7, with 7 bases that match TRBD2. The ends lost 2 bases at V and 2 bases at J; junction bases unmatched: 9. The germline CDR1 and CDR2 sequences are SGHTA and FQGNSA. The CDR3 covers 16 residues. The CDR3 loop is CASSLWGGDVTYEQYF. The CDR3 region has the DNA TGTGCCAGCAGCTTATGGGGAGGGGACGTGACCTACGAGCAGTACTTC.

The rearrangement joins TRBV4-1 to TRBJ2-3, with D possibly matching TRBD2 (6 bases). V was shortened by 0 bases and J by 6 bases, with 16 bases between the two germline ends. Germline CDR1 and CDR2: MGHRA and YSYEKL. The CDR3 loop spans 16 amino acids. For the CDR3, the DNA is TGCGCCAGCAGCCAAGATCCGGGACTGGGCAGGGATACGCAGTATTTT. This encodes CASSQDPGLGRDTQYF.

This clone is a singleton in its sample. A read error may produce the germline difference seen at one junction end. J is TRBJ2-7 and V is TRBV28; TRBD2 aligns across 9 bases. Germline assignment: CDR1 MDHEN and CDR2 SYDVKM. The CDR3 runs 14 residues. The CDR3 coding sequence is TGTGCCAGCAGTTTACGTCCTAGCGGGAAACCGGGGTGGTTC. Its protein is CASSLRPSGKPGWF.

The chain couples TRBV11-1 to TRBJ2-6; the D gene could be TRBD1 or TRBD2 (5 bases each). CDR3 size: 16 residues. The germline V gene encodes CDR1 SGHAT and CDR2 FQDESV (reference sequence). V lost 5 bases to trimming and J lost 0 bases, with 11 bases between them. The CDR3 spells CASSLSGTSGANVLTF. The CDR3 DNA follows: TGTGCCAGCAGCCTGTCGGGGACCTCTGGGGCCAACGTCCTGACTTTC.

This rearrangement joins TRBV5-1 to TRBJ2-6; the D is unclear. Germline CDR1 and CDR2: SGHRS and YFSETQ. The CDR3 covers 16 residues. The V gene lost 0 bases and the J gene lost 0 bases, with 7 bases spanning the gap. The CDR3 region is CASSLVSNSGANVLTF. CDR3 nucleotide sequence: TGCGCCAGCAGCTTGGTGTCCAACTCTGGGGCCAACGTCCTGACTTTC. The variable domain in full, with the rest retrieved from reference TRBV5-1 and TRBJ2-6, is KAGVTQTPRYLIKTRGQQVTLSCSPISGHRSVSWYQQTPGQGLQFLFEYFSETQRNKGNFPGRFSGRQFSNSRSEMNVSTLELGDSALYLCASSLVSNSGANVLTFGAGSRLTVL.

The chain employs TRBV27 and TRBJ2-1; tentative D call: TRBD2 (6 bases). The CDR3 is 16 residues long. The V gene lost 4 bases and the J gene lost 0 bases, with 13 bases spanning the gap. Germline CDR1 is MNHEY and CDR2 is SMNVEV (reference sequence). CDR3 residues: CASSSSGPSSYNEQFF. CDR3 nucleotides: TGTGCCAGCAGTTCCAGCGGGCCTAGCTCCTACAATGAGCAGTTCTTC.

The rearrangement uses TRBV24-1 and TRBJ2-7, with D possibly matching TRBD2 (6 bases). Germline values: CDR1 KGHDR, CDR2 SFDVKD. V was shortened by 4 bases and J by 3 bases, with 18 bases between the two germline ends. The CDR3 is made up of 16 amino acids. CDR3 amino acids: CATSDGSGIGLYEQYF. CDR3 DNA: TGTGCCACCAGTGACGGTAGCGGCATCGGGCTCTACGAGCAGTACTTC.

The V gene is TRBV10-3, the J gene TRBJ2-3, with a possible D match to TRBD2 (5 bases). Germline CDR1 and CDR2: ENHRY and SYGVKD. V was shortened by 2 bases and J by 2 bases, with 8 bases between the two germline ends. The CDR3 spans 14 residues. CDR3 protein: CAISEPGVTDTQYF. The CDR3 nucleotides are TGTGCCATCAGTGAGCCCGGGGTCACAGATACGCAGTATTTT.